The 5 T cell receptor beta chains reported below all come from one sample, sequenced in a study of pediatric ulcerative colitis. Some clones are missing from TCRdb's copy, which holds only in-frame ones; the method was immunoSEQ multiplex PCR. Here the sample spans about 40,000 clones, roughly 70% being singletons. Rectal tissue came from one to two pinch biopsies taken at colonoscopy. The sequenced material came from gut tissue. Receptor source: a boy aged 10-17 years with severe ulcerative colitis.

The chain is built from TRBV5-1 and TRBJ1-2; 10 bases align to TRBD1. The ends lost 0 bases at V and 6 bases at J; junction bases unmatched: 5. Germline CDR1 SGHRS, CDR2 YFSETQ. CDR3 length: 15 residues. The CDR3 spells CASSLAGQGTNGYTF. Written as DNA, the CDR3 is TGCGCCAGCAGCTTGGCGGGACAGGGGACTAATGGCTACACCTTC.

V is TRBV18 and J is TRBJ2-3; D remains unclear. V lost 5 bases and J 2 bases, leaving 8 bases between the germline ends. Germline assignment: CDR1 KGHSH and CDR2 LQKENI. The CDR3 is 13 amino acids. The CDR3 sequence: CASSMGFTDTQYF. DNA of the CDR3: TGTGCCAGCTCAATGGGGTTCACAGATACGCAGTATTTT. Combining the CDR3 with reference TRBV18 and TRBJ2-3 gives the whole variable domain NAGVMQNPRHLVRRRGQEARLRCSPMKGHSHVYWYRQLPEEGLKFMVYLQKENIIDESGMPKERFSAEFPKEGPSILRIQQVVRGDSAAYFCASSMGFTDTQYFGPGTRLTVL.

The chain joins TRBV4-1 to TRBJ1-1; D remains unclear. The CDR3 extends over 18 amino acids. The V end lost 0 bases, the J end lost 0 bases, and 17 bases lay between the germline ends. Germline lookup yields CDR1 MGHRA and CDR2 YSYEKL. The CDR3 sequence: CASSQELTNLPMNTEAFF. The CDR3 DNA sequence: TGCGCCAGCAGCCAAGAATTGACGAATTTGCCCATGAACACTGAAGCTTTCTTT.

In its sample, this clone ranks as medium-sized. CDR3 nucleotide sequence: TGTGCCAGCAGCGCGGGCCAAGCGGAGACCCAGTACTTC. This gives the protein CASSAGQAETQYF. The chain links TRBV9 to TRBJ2-5, with no clear D. The ends were cut back, 3 bases at V and 5 bases at J, with 11 bases in the middle. Germline V gene lookup returns CDR1 SGDLS and CDR2 YYNGEE. This CDR3 spans 13 amino acids.

The chain carries TRBV2 and TRBJ2-5; D gene unclear. The V end was cut by 1 base, the J end by 1 base, with 7 bases between. This CDR3 is built from 14 residues. Germline CDR1 is SNHLY and CDR2 is FYNNEI. The CDR3, as DNA: TGTGCCAGCAGTGAAGAAGCGCTCCAAGAGACCCAGTACTTC. Its translation: CASSEEALQETQYF.